The next 6 T cell receptor beta chains were all read from a single sample in a study of CD8+ T cells in alopecia areata (dated by TCRdb to 2017 to 2018). The protocol used for the library was the immunoSEQ multiplex PCR assay. To provide template for TCR sequencing, every sample had RNA extracted and reverse transcribed into cDNA. The clones in this table, taken by TCRdb from immuneACCESS, are in-frame only. Not every clone is retained; where verified, under half of the shortfall comes from an unresolved V gene, and the cause of the rest is unknown. In this sample the table shows fewer than 200,000 clones, around 64% of which occur a single time. The top ten clones comprise around 10% of the sample. The meaning of the sample's time point label: baseline before oral tofacitinib. This material consisted of CD8+ T cells sorted from blood, taken at week 0. The receptors stem from a human donor with alopecia areata.

The chain employs TRBV14 and TRBJ2-4; D unclear. The CDR3 is 11 residues long. Between the trimmed V and J ends, which lost 5 bases and 9 bases, there was a span of 8 bases. Germline-derived CDR1 and CDR2 are SGHDN and FVKESK. CDR3 region: CASSEGIIQYF. In nucleotides, the CDR3 is TGTGCCAGCAGCGAAGGGATCATTCAGTACTTC.

On this clone itself: The same CDR3 arises from other DNA sequences in this sample as well. This chain links TRBV7-9 with TRBJ1-6; D gene unclear. The CDR3 extends over 12 amino acids. Trimming shortened V by 1 base and J by 9 bases, and 4 bases separated the two germline ends. Germline CDR1 reads SEHNR; CDR2 reads FQNEAQ (reference sequence). This chain's CDR3 is CASSLGGSPLHF. CDR3 bases: TGTGCCAGCAGCTTAGGTGGTTCACCCCTCCACTTT.

The chain joins TRBV9 to TRBJ2-5; D not certain. V was cut by 3 bases and J by 2 bases, with 11 bases left in between. Looked up from germline, CDR1 is SGDLS and CDR2 is YYNGEE. The CDR3 has 14 amino acids. The CDR3 coding sequence is TGTGCCAGCAGCGAACCGGACGCACAAGAGACCCAGTACTTC. Translation gives CASSEPDAQETQYF. Supplemented by reference TRBV9 and TRBJ2-5, the full variable domain reads DSGVTQTPKHLITATGQRVTLRCSPRSGDLSVYWYQQSLDQGLQFLIQYYNGEERAKGNILERFSAQQFPDLHSELNLSSLELGDSALYFCASSEPDAQETQYFGPGTRLLVL.

Worth noting for this clone: Other DNA variants within this sample encode the same CDR3. The chain recombines TRBV30 with TRBJ1-1; D is perhaps TRBD1 (5 bases). Germline CDR1 reads GTSNPN; CDR2 reads SVGIG (reference sequence). The CDR3 loop spans 13 amino acids. Trimming took 5 bases from V and 4 from J, leaving 14 bases between them. The chain's CDR3 is CAWGTGGSTEAFF. CDR3 DNA sequence: TGTGCCTGGGGGACCGGGGGGAGCACTGAAGCTTTCTTT. The whole variable domain, filled in from reference TRBV30 and TRBJ1-1, reads SQTIHQWPATLVQPVGSPLSLECTVEGTSNPNLYWYRQAAGRGLQLLFYSVGIGQISSEVPQNLSASRPQDRQFILSSKKLLLSDSGFYLCAWGTGGSTEAFFGQGTRLTVV.

This chain connects TRBV27 to TRBJ1-5; 7 bases align to TRBD1. The length of the CDR3 is 15 residues. V shed 4 bases and J 3 bases; nucleotides not matched to a gene: 6. The germline V gene encodes CDR1 MNHEY and CDR2 SMNVEV (reference sequence). The CDR3 nucleotides read TGTGCCAGCAGTTCCAACACAGGGGCCAATCAGCCCCAGCATTTT. It encodes CASSSNTGANQPQHF.

The chain joins TRBV5-6 to TRBJ2-7; D gene ambiguous. This CDR3 has 11 amino acids. The V gene's germline CDR1 is SGHDT and CDR2 YYEEEE. Trimming took 4 bases from V and 0 from J, leaving 2 bases between them. CDR3 in amino acids: CASSVSYEQYF. For the CDR3, the DNA is TGTGCCAGCAGCGTCTCCTACGAGCAGTACTTC.